This T cell receptor beta chain is drawn from a study of blood T cell repertoires in COVID-19. Using immunoSEQ multiplex PCR, the repertoire was profiled, and TCRdb retains in-frame clones only, with some absent. The sample contains 150,000 to 200,000 clones, about 91% of which appear only once. V trimming: 0 bases; J trimming: 9 bases; junction bases outside the gene matches: 13. Germline V CDR1 and CDR2: LGHDT, YNNKEL (reference sequence). The CDR3 contains 17 residues. The receptor's source is a woman between 18 and 29 years old who had recovered from COVID-19. The source material was PBMCs or T cells enriched from blood (not recorded which). The gene calls are TRBV3-1 (or the pseudogene TRBV3-2) and TRBJ2-1; 8 bases match TRBD2. The CDR3 loop reads CASSQDWGLEGTGEQFF. For the CDR3, the DNA is TGTGCCAGCAGCCAAGATTGGGGACTAGAGGGCACCGGTGAGCAGTTCTTC.